This TCR beta chain was recovered during a study of T-cell reconstitution after alpha-beta-depleted transplantation in children (TCRdb year 2016). As for the study more broadly: The study quantitatively tracked T-cell immune reconstitution after TCRalphabeta/CD19-depleted allogeneic hematopoietic cell transplantation in children using TCR repertoire profiling. Overall study outcomes, separate from this receptor: The apparently early alphabetaT-cell count recovery about two months after transplant was reportedly dependent on only several hundred rapidly expanded clones derived from non-depleted graft cells. In some patients, high TCRbeta diversity at day 60 was attributed to recipient T cells and intrathymic progenitors that had survived conditioning. The frequencies of hyperexpanded clones fell over the following months, and after one year, T-cell counts and TCRbeta diversity were mostly attributed to newly produced T cells.

Counted from cysteine to phenylalanine, this CDR3 has 13 amino acids. Of the read, only the CDR3 DNA is kept; its 39 bases are in frame from base 1. Via the germline V gene, CDR1 is SQVTM and CDR2 ANQGSEA. V was cut back by 4 bases and J by 5 bases, leaving a gap of 11 bases between them. The sample's treatment or condition, from its label and the paper: allogeneic hematopoietic cell transplantation with graft depleted of TCRalphabeta T cells and CD19 B cells. Transplant recipients were children who received TCRalphabeta/CD19-depleted allogeneic hematopoietic cell grafts. The table lists this clonotype with many counts. Its recognized antigen is unknown. Base qualities are not at hand, and no much larger clone is one base apart. Receptors were amplified or captured by PCR. The instrument was an Illumina HiSeq 2500. To normalize quantification of the TCRbeta repertoire, the TCR libraries were built with molecular barcoding that relied on unique molecular identifiers. TCRdb reprocessing: public reads trimmed at Q25 with fastp, clones called with MiXCR, in-frame beta chains kept. Merged by CDR3 protein, the rows form single entries marked with the most common genes and DNA. The sample table records around 270,000 distinct CDR3 sequences; over 9.5% of these occur just once. The ten largest clones capture roughly 7.1% of the sample.

The TCR originated in a boy in the first two years of life with acute myeloid leukemia, due to receive a stem cell transplant. This sequence uses TRBV29-1 and TRBJ2-2; TRBD1 might be the D gene, on 6 matching bases. Sequenced here: PBMCs, sampled before TCRalphabeta/CD19-depleted stem cell transplant. The CDR3 region reads CSVVQGGTGELFF. The nucleotide sequence is given as TGCAGCGTTGTACAGGGTGGGACCGGGGAGCTGTTTTTT.